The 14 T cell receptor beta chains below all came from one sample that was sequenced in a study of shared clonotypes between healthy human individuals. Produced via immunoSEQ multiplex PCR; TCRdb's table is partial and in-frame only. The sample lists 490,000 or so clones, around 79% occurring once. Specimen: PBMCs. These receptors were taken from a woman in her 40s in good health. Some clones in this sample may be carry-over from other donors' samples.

CDR3 loop: CASSFQGGQGDYEQYF. The DNA for the CDR3 is TGCGCCAGCAGCTTCCAGGGCGGACAGGGGGACTACGAGCAGTACTTC. The chain combines TRBV5-1 with TRBJ2-7; 10 nucleotides line up with TRBD1. The CDR3 has 16 amino acids. V trimming: 2 bases; J trimming: 3 bases; junction bases outside the gene matches: 8. Germline CDR1 and CDR2: SGHRS and YFSETQ.

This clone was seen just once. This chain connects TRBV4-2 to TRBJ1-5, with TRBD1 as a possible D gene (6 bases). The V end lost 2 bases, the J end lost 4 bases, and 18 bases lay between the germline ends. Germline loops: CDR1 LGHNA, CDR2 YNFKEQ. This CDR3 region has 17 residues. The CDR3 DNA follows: TGTGCCAGCAGCCAAAACTTCAGGGTCACAGGGAATCAGCCCCAGCATTTT. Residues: CASSQNFRVTGNQPQHF.

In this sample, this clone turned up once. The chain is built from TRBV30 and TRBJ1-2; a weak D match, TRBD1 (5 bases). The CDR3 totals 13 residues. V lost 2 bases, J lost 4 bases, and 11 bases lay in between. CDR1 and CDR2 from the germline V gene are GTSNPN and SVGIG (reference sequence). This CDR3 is CAWSRGGAYGYTF. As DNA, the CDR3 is TGTGCCTGGAGTAGGGGAGGGGCCTATGGCTACACCTTC.

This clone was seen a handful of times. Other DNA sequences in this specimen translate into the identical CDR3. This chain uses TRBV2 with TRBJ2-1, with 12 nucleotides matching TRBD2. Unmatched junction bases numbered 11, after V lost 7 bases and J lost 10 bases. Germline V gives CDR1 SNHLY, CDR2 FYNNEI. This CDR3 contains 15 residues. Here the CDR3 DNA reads TGTGCCAGCACTAACCTAGCGGGAGGGCCTCGCGAGCAGTTCTTC. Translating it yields CASTNLAGGPREQFF.

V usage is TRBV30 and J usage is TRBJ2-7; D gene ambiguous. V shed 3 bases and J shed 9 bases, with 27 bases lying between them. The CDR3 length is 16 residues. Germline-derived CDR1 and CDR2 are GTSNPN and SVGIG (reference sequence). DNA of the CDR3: TGTGCCTGGAGCTCTGGAAAGCAACTCTTCCTACGAGGGCAGTACTTC. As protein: CAWSSGKQLFLRGQYF.

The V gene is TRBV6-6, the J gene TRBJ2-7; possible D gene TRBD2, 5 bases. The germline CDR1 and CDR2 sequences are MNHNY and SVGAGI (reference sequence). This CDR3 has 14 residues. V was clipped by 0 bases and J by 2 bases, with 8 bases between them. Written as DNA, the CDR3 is TGTGCCAGCAGTTACTCTCGGGATACCTACGAGCAGTACTTC. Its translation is CASSYSRDTYEQYF.

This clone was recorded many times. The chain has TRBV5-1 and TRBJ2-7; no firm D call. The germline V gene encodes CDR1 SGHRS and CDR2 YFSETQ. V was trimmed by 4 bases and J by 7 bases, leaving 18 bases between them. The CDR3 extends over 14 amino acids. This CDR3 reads CASSKTGVQYEQYF. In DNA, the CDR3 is TGCGCCAGCAGCAAGACTGGGGTACAGTATGAGCAGTACTTC.

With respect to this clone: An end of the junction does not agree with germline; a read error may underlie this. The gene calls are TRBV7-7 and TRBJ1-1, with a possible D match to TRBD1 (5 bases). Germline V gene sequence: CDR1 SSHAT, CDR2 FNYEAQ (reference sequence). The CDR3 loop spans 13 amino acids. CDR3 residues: CASSFAEGSEAFF. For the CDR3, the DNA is TGTGCTAGCAGCTTCGCAGAGGGGTCGGAAGCTTTCTTT.

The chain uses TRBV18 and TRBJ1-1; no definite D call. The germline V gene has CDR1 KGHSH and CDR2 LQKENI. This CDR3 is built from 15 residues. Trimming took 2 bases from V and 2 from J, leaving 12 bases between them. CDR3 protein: CASSPSGRFNTEAFF. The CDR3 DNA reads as TGTGCCAGCTCACCATCGGGCAGGTTTAACACTGAAGCTTTCTTT.

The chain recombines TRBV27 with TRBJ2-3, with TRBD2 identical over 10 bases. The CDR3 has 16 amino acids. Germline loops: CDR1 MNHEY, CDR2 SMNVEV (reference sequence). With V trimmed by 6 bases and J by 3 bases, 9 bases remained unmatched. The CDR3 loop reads CASSPILAGGTDTQYF. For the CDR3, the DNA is TGTGCCAGCAGCCCAATTTTAGCGGGAGGAACAGATACGCAGTATTTT.

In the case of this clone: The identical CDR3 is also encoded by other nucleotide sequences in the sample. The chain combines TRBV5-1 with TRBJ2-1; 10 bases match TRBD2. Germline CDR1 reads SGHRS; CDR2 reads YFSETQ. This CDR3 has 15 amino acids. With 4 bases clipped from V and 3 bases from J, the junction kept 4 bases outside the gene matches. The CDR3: CASSLTSGYYNEQFF. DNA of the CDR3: TGCGCCAGCAGCCTGACTAGCGGGTACTACAATGAGCAGTTCTTC.

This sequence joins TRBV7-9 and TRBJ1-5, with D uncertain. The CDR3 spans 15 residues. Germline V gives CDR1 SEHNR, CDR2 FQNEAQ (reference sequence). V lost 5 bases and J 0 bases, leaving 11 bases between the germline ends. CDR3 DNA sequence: TGTGCCAGCAGCGGAGGGCCCAATAGCAATCAGCCCCAGCATTTT. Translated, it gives CASSGGPNSNQPQHF. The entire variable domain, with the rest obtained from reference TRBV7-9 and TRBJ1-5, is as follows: DTGVSQNPRHKITKRGQNVTFRCDPISEHNRLYWYRQTLGQGPEFLTYFQNEAQLEKSRLLSDRFSAERPKGSFSTLEIQRTEQGDSAMYLCASSGGPNSNQPQHFGDGTRLSIL.

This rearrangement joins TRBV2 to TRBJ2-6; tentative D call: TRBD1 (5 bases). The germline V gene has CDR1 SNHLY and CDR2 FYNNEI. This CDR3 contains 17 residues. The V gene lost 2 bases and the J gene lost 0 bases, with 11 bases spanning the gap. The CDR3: CASSETGLLSGANVLTF. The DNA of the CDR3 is TGTGCCAGCAGTGAAACAGGCCTCCTCTCTGGGGCCAACGTCCTGACTTTC. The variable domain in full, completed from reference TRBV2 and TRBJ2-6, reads EPEVTQTPSHQVTQMGQEVILRCVPISNHLYFYWYRQILGQKVEFLVSFYNNEISEKSEIFDDQFSVERPDGSNFTLKIRSTKLEDSAMYFCASSETGLLSGANVLTFGAGSRLTVL.

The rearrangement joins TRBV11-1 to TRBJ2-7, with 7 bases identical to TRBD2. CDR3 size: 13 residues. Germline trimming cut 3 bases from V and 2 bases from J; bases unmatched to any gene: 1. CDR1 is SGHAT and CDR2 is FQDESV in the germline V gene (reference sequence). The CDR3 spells CASSLGGTYEQYF. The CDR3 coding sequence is TGTGCCAGCAGCTTGGGAGGGACCTACGAGCAGTACTTC.